This T cell receptor (beta chain) originates from a study of blood T cells in healthy people across ages. Study information: Template-switching capture recovered about one barcoded beta molecule per two T cells. Broader study findings: Reliance upon unsorted PBMCs precluded definitive naive versus antigen-experienced comparison.

With respect to this clonotype: Its specificity is not known.

Next came a second PCR, run for roughly 6 to 11 cycles, which used a sample-barcoded 5' primer along with a J-beta primer mix. TCRdb fed the 5' RACE reads into MiXCR, producing one record per CDR3 protein. The table has some 1.8 million distinct CDR3 sequences, 35% to 50% seen once. From germline, CDR1 is SGHAT and CDR2 FQNNGV. This CDR3 contains 15 residues. Trimming left V 4 bases short and J 0 bases short, with 12 bases between. The donors, healthy Caucasians from Russia, were aged about 6 to 90. The sequence came from a human donor in good health. The J gene is TRBJ1-1, the V gene TRBV11-2; D call uncertain. Material for sequencing was blood. The CDR3 bases are TGTGCCAGCAGCTCCCGCACGGTCTTGAACACTGAAGCTTTCTTT. Encoded protein: CASSSRTVLNTEAFF.